These 8 T cell receptor beta chains share one sample of origin, sequenced in a study of a mutant IDH1 vaccine in newly diagnosed glioma. Regarding time point: week 35, safety follow-up. Doses comprised 300 ug of mutant IDH1 20-mer peptide each, plus topical imiquimod. Clones were read by immunoSEQ multiplex PCR, and TCRdb kept only the in-frame ones, dropping some. The sample consists of 50,000 to 70,000 clones, 80% to 90% of them appearing once. Antigens of these TCRs are unknown. The sequenced sample was PBMCs, obtained from a glioma patient whose treatment included an IDH1 peptide vaccine. The receptors here all came from a man aged 40-55 years with glioma.

The rearrangement uses TRBV4-3 and TRBJ1-5, with D perhaps TRBD1 (5 bases). V was shortened by 0 bases and J by 7 bases, with 13 bases between the two germline ends. This CDR3 contains 15 residues. CDR1 and CDR2 from the germline V gene are LGHNA and YSLEER. The CDR3 DNA sequence: TGCGCCAGCAGCCAAGATTACGGGGGGGTCCAGCCCCAGCATTTT. It codes for CASSQDYGGVQPQHF.

The chain uses TRBV5-6 and TRBJ2-7; TRBD1 might be the D (5 bases). V shed 2 bases and J shed 0 bases, with 9 bases lying between them. This CDR3 spans 14 amino acids. The germline V gene encodes CDR1 SGHDT and CDR2 YYEEEE. The CDR3: CASSLVTVSYEQYF. The CDR3 DNA reads TGTGCCAGCAGCTTAGTGACAGTCTCCTACGAGCAGTACTTC.

The rearrangement links TRBV29-1 to TRBJ2-3; possibly TRBD2 for D (6 bases). From germline, CDR1 is SQVTM and CDR2 ANQGSEA. The CDR3 runs 14 residues. V lost 5 bases to trimming and J lost 6 bases, with 18 bases between them. As DNA, the CDR3 is TGCAGCGTTCCCCCCACGGAGGGGTGGGATACGCAGTATTTT. Encoded protein: CSVPPTEGWDTQYF.

V is TRBV18 and J is TRBJ2-7; 7 bases agree with TRBD2. This CDR3 contains 14 residues. With V trimmed by 0 bases and J by 4 bases, 3 bases remained unmatched. The germline CDR1 and CDR2 sequences are KGHSH and LQKENI. The CDR3 DNA is TGTGCCAGCTCACCACCCGACGGGGGGTACGAGCAGTACTTC. Encoded protein: CASSPPDGGYEQYF.

The DNA for the CDR3 is TGTGCCAGCAGCTCGGGACTAGCGGTCCTGGGGGGAGAGACCCAGTACTTC. This translates into CASSSGLAVLGGETQYF. V is TRBV5-4 and J is TRBJ2-5; TRBD2 aligns across 11 bases. In germline, CDR1 is SGHNT, CDR2 YYREEE (reference sequence). The CDR3 contains 17 residues. V was clipped by 3 bases and J by 4 bases; unmatched bases: 11.

This clone was seen only once. The chain couples TRBV10-3 to TRBJ2-7; no reliable D call. V was clipped by 2 bases and J by 2 bases, with 7 bases between them. The CDR3 covers 13 residues. The germline CDR1 and CDR2 sequences are ENHRY and SYGVKD. CDR3 sequence: CAISERQAYEQYF. The CDR3 DNA is TGTGCCATCAGTGAGCGTCAAGCCTACGAGCAGTACTTC.

This chain uses TRBV9 with TRBJ2-7; the match to TRBD2 covers 15 bases. The CDR3 extends over 16 amino acids. The germline V gene has CDR1 SGDLS and CDR2 YYNGEE. V dropped 0 bases and J dropped 2; count of bases not matched to a gene: 0. CDR3 sequence (DNA): TGTGCCAGCAGCGTAGGGACTAGCGGGGGGGCCTACGAGCAGTACTTC. Its translation is CASSVGTSGGAYEQYF.

The CDR3 sequence is CAISPTDTYEQYF. The CDR3 DNA is TGTGCCATCAGTCCGACGGATACCTACGAGCAGTACTTC. This chain links TRBV10-3 with TRBJ2-7; unclear D gene. Trimming left V 5 bases short and J 2 bases short, with 10 bases between. The CDR3 consists of 13 residues. The germline gives CDR1 ENHRY, CDR2 SYGVKD.